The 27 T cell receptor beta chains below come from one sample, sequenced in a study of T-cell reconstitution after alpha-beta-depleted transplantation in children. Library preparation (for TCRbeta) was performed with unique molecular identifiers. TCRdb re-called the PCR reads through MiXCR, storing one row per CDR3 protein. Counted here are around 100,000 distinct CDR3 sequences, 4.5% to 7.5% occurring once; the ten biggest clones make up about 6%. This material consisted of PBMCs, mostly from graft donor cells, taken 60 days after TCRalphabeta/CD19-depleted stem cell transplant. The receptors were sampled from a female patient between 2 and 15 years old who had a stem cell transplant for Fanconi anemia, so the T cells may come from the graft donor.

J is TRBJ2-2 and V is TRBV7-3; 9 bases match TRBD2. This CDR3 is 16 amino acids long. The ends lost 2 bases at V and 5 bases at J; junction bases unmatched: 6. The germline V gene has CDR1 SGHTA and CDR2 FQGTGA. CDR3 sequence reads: CASSLDIAGVTGELFF. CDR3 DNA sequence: TGTGCCAGCAGCTTAGACATAGCGGGAGTGACCGGGGAGCTGTTTTTT.

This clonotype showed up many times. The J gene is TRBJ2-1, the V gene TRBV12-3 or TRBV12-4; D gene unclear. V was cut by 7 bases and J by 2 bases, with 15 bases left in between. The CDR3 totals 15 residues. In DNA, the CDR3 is TGTGCCAGCACTCGAACAAATCCTGCCTACAATGAGCAGTTCTTC. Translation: CASTRTNPAYNEQFF.

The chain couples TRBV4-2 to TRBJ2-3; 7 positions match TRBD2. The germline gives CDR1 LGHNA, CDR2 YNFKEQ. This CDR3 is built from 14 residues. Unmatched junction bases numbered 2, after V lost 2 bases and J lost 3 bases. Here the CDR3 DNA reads TGTGCCAGCAGCCAAACTAGCGTTACAGATACGCAGTATTTT. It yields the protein CASSQTSVTDTQYF.

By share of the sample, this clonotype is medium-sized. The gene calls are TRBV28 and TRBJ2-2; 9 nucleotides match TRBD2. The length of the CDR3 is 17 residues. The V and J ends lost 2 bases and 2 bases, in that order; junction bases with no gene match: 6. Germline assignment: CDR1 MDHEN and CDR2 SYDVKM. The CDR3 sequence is CASSLSWTSDNTGELFF. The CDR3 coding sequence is TGTGCCAGCAGTTTAAGTTGGACTAGCGACAACACCGGGGAGCTGTTTTTT.

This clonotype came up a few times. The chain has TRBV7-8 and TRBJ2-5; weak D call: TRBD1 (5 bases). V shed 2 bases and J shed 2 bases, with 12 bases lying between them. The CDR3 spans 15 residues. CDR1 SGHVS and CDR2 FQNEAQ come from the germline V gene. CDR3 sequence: CASSLRNRPQETQYF. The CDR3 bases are TGTGCCAGCAGCTTACGAAACAGGCCACAAGAGACCCAGTACTTC.

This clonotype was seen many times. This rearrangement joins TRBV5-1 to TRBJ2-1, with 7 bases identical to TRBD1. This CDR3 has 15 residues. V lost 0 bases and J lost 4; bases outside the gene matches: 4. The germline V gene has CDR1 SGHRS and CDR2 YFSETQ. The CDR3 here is CASSLEGTDYNEQFF. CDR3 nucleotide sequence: TGCGCCAGCAGCTTGGAGGGGACAGATTACAATGAGCAGTTCTTC.

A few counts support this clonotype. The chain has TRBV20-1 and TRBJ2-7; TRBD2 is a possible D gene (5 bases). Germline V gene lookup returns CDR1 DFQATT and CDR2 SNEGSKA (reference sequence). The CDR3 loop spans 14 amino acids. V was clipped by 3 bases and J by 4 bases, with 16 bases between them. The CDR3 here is CSASLWEPTYEQYF. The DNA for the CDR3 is TGCAGTGCTAGTTTGTGGGAGCCTACATACGAGCAGTACTTC.

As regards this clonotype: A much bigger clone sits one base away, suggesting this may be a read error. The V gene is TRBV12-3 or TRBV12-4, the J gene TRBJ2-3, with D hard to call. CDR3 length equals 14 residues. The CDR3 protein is CASSFWLDTVTQYF. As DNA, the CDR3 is TGTGCCAGCAGTTTCTGGCTTGATACAGTTACGCAGTATTTT.

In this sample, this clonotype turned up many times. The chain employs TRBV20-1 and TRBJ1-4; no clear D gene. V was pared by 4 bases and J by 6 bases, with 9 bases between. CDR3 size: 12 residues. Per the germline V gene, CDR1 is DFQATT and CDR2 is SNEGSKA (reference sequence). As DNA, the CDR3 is TGCAGTGCTACGGGAGACGATGAAAAACTGTTTTTT. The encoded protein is CSATGDDEKLFF.

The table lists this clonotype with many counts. CDR3 sequence (DNA): TGTGCCAGCAGTTCAATAGGGGGCGGTGGGGCCAACGTCCTGACTTTC. Protein sequence: CASSSIGGGGANVLTF. The V gene is TRBV28, the J gene TRBJ2-6, with 7 nucleotides matching TRBD1. Trimming took 4 bases from V and 3 from J; bases not matched to a gene: 6. The CDR3 totals 16 residues. CDR1 and CDR2 (germline): MDHEN, SYDVKM. The entire variable domain, with the rest obtained from reference TRBV28 and TRBJ2-6, is as follows: DVKVTQSSRYLVKRTGEKVFLECVQDMDHENMFWYRQDPGLGLRLIYFSYDVKMKEKGDIPEGYSVSREKKERFSLILESASTNQTSMYLCASSSIGGGGANVLTFGAGSRLTVL.

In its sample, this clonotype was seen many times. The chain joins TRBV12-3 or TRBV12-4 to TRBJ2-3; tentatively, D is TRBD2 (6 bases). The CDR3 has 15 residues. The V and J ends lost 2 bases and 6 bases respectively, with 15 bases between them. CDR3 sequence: CASSLKTGVPDTQYF. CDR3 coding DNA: TGTGCCAGCAGTTTAAAGACGGGAGTCCCGGATACGCAGTATTTT.

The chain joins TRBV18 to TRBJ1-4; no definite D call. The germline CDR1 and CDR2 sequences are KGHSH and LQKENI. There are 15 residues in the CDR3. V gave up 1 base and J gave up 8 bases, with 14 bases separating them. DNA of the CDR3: TGTGCCAGCTCACCACAAGCCTTCCAGAGGGAAAAACTGTTTTTT. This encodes CASSPQAFQREKLFF.

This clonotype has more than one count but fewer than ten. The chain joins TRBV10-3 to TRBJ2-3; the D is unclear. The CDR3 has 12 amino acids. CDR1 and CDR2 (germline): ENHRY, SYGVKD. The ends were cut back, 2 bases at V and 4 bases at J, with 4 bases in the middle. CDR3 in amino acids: CAISEVADTQYF. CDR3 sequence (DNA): TGTGCCATCAGTGAGGTTGCAGATACGCAGTATTTT.

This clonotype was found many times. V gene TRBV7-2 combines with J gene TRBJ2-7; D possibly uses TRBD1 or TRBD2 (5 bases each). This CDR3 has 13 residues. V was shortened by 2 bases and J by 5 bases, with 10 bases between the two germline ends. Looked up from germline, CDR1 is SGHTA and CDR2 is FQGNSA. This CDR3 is CASSLIVGDEQYF. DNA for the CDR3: TGTGCCAGCAGCTTAATCGTGGGGGACGAGCAGTACTTC. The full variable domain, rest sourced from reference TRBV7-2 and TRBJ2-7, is GAGVSQSPSNKVTEKGKDVELRCDPISGHTALYWYRQSLGQGLEFLIYFQGNSAPDKSGLPSDRFSAERTGGSVSTLTIQRTQQEDSAVYLCASSLIVGDEQYFGPGTRLTVT.

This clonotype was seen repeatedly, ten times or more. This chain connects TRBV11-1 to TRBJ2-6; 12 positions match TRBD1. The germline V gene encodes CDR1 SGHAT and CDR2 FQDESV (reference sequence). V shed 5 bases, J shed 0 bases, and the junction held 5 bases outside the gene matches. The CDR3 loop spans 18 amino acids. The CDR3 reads CASSLRDRGPSGANVLTF. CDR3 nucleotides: TGTGCCAGCAGCCTCCGGGACAGGGGGCCCTCTGGGGCCAACGTCCTGACTTTC.

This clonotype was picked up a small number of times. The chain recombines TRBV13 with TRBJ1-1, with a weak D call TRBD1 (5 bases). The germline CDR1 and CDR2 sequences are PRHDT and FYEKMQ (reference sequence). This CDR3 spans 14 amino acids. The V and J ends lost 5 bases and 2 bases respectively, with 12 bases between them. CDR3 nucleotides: TGTGCCAGCAGCACCCGGGACTTCAACACTGAAGCTTTCTTT. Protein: CASSTRDFNTEAFF.

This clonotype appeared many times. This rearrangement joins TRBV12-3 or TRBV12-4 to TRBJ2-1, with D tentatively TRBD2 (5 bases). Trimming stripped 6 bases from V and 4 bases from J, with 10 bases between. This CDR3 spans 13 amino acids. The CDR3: CASRPSGYNEQFF. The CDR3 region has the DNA TGTGCCAGCAGACCCTCGGGGTACAATGAGCAGTTCTTC.

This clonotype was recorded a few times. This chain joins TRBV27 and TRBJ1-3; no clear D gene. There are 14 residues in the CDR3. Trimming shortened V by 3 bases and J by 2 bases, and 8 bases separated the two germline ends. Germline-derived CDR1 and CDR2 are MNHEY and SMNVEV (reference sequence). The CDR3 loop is CASSFAPPGNTIYF. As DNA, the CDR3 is TGTGCCAGCAGTTTTGCTCCTCCTGGAAACACCATATATTTT.

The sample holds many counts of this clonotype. As DNA, the CDR3 is TGCAGCGGCTCTCAGGGGTCAGAGACCCAGTACTTC. Its protein product is CSGSQGSETQYF. V gene TRBV29-1 combines with J gene TRBJ2-5; D is possibly TRBD1 (6 bases). Looked up from germline, CDR1 is SQVTM and CDR2 is ANQGSEA. Trimming left V 7 bases short and J 4 bases short, with 13 bases between. CDR3 length: 12 residues.

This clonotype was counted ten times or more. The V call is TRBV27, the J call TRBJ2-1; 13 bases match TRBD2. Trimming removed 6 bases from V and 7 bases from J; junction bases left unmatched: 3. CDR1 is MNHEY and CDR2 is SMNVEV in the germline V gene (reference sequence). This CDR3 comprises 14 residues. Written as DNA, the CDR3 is TGTGCCAGCAGACTAGCGGGAGGGCCAAATGAGCAGTTCTTC. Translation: CASRLAGGPNEQFF.

CDR3 bases: TGTGCCAGCAGCCGCCGGGACGTCTACGAGCAGTACTTC. Translated: CASSRRDVYEQYF. The chain employs TRBV5-5 and TRBJ2-7; D is perhaps TRBD1 or TRBD2 (5 bases each). The CDR3 contains 13 residues. Germline V gene lookup returns CDR1 SGHKS and CDR2 YYEKEE (reference sequence). Between the trimmed V and J ends, which lost 4 bases and 3 bases, there was a span of 11 bases.

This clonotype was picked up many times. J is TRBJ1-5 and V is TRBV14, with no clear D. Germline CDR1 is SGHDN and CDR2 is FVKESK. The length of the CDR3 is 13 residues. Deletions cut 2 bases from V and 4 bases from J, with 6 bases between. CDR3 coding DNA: TGTGCCAGCAGCCAATATAGAAATCAGCCCCAGCATTTT. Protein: CASSQYRNQPQHF.

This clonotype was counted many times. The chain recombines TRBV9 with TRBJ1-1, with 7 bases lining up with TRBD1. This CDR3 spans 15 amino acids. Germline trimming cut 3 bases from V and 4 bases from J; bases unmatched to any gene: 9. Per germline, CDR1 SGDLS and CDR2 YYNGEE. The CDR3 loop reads CASSASSGGSTEAFF. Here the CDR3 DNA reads TGTGCCAGCAGCGCGAGCTCAGGGGGATCCACTGAAGCTTTCTTT.

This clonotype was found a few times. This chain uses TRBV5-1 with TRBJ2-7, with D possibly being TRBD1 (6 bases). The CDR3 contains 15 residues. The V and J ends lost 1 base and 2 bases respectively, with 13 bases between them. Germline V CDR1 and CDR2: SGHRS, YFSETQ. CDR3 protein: CASSLWQGPPYEQYF. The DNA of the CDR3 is TGCGCCAGCAGCTTGTGGCAGGGGCCACCCTACGAGCAGTACTTC.

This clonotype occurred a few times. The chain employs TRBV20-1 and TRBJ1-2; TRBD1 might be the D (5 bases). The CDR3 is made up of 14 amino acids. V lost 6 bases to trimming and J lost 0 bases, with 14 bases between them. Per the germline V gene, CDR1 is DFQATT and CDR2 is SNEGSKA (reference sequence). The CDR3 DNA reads TGCAGTGCCCCCCGACAGTTAGCTAACTATGGCTACACCTTC. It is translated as CSAPRQLANYGYTF.

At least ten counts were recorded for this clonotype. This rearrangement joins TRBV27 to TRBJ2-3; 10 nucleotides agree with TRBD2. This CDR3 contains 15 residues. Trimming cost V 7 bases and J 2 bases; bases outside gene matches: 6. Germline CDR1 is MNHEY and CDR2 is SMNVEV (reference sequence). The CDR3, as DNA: TGTGCCAGCACCTGGACTAGCGGTTCCACAGATACGCAGTATTTT. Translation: CASTWTSGSTDTQYF.

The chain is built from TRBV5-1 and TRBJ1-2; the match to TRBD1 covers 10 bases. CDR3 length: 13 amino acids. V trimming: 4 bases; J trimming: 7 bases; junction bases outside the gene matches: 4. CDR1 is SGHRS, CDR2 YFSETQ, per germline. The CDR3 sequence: CASSIGQGGGYTF. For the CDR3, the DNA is TGCGCCAGCAGCATTGGACAGGGGGGTGGCTACACCTTC. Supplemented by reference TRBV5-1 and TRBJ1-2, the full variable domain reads KAGVTQTPRYLIKTRGQQVTLSCSPISGHRSVSWYQQTPGQGLQFLFEYFSETQRNKGNFPGRFSGRQFSNSRSEMNVSTLELGDSALYLCASSIGQGGGYTFGSGTRLTVV.